The rows below give T cell receptor beta chains drawn from one sample of a study of blood T cell repertoires in COVID-19. Using immunoSEQ multiplex PCR, the repertoire was profiled, and TCRdb retains in-frame clones only, with some absent. In the table there are 200,000 to 250,000 clones, around four fifths of which are singletons. The source material was peripheral blood. Every receptor here comes from a woman of 80 years or more with acute or convalescent COVID-19. The conserved cysteine and the conserved F or W are not part of the CDR3 here.

J	V	CDR3
TRBJ1-2	TRBV14	ASSQNRVGYT
TRBJ2-7	TRBV2	ASSETGLYEQY
TRBJ1-6	TRBV11-1	ASSFRSTGGSPLH
TRBJ1-4	TRBV19	ASSIPRVANEKLF
TRBJ1-1	TRBV18	ASSPVSQGEAF
TRBJ1-2	TRBV28	ASSSSPEASGYT
TRBJ2-7	TRBV7-2	ASSLARGNRYEQY
TRBJ1-1	TRBV3-1/TRBV3-2	ASSLRGGSRNTEAF
TRBJ2-3	TRBV5-4	ASSHGLGPDTQY
TRBJ1-2	TRBV7-2	ASSPETGDYGYT
TRBJ1-3	TRBV18	ASSEDRVGNTIY
TRBJ2-5	TRBV25-1	ASSESVSGVSRETQY
TRBJ1-2	TRBV18	ASSPPRGLGYGYT
TRBJ1-2	TRBV5-3	ARSFRPTGAHGYT
TRBJ2-2	TRBV2	ASSEQRGTSWVTGELF
TRBJ2-7	TRBV7-8	ASSFSESYEQY
TRBJ2-1	TRBV19	ASSSGQGGLNEQF
TRBJ2-1	TRBV5-5	ASSLGLAGRGRGNEQF
TRBJ1-5	TRBV7-2	ASSRIPTAHQPQH
TRBJ1-1	TRBV5-1	ASSQRQGAGNTEAF
TRBJ1-2	TRBV7-2	ASSLVQVDGYT
TRBJ2-4	TRBV2	ASRTSGLSAKAKNIQY
TRBJ2-1	TRBV6-5	ASSYRRGSQYNEQF
TRBJ2-5	TRBV7-7	ASSLGATGNQETQY
TRBJ2-3	TRBV7-6	ASSSGQSTDTQY
TRBJ1-6	TRBV3-1/TRBV3-2	ASSQGADTY
TRBJ1-2	TRBV14	ASSQGRVGGYT
TRBJ1-1	TRBV5-6	ASRYRTGRGTEAF
TRBJ2-7	TRBV2	ASSEASGFYEQY